This record concerns one T cell receptor beta chain sequence. The data are from a study of blood T cell repertoires in COVID-19. Study-wide background: COVID-19 samples collected from the United States, Italy and Spain covered acute and convalescent phases. Nucleic acid was either cDNA or gDNA, and it came from T cells, B-cell-depleted T cells, or PBMCs.

Enrolment of Seattle patients took place during active infection, and they were followed longitudinally. The CDR3 contains 18 residues. The ends lost 0 bases at V and 1 base at J; junction bases unmatched: 4. Per the germline V gene, CDR1 is SQVTM and CDR2 is ANQGSEA. Under the authors' procedure: Counts of nucleated cells, estimated from reference gene primer amplification, were obtained. Sequenced by immunoSEQ multiplex PCR; TCRdb stores in-frame clones only, minus some. Clone size and V and J calls were adopted from that table, with D and trimming inferred from the DNA. Of roughly 180,000 clones listed, about four fifths are singletons.

This TCR was recovered from an older woman with COVID-19, enrolled during active disease. The chain links TRBV29-1 to TRBJ2-1, with 15 bases fitting TRBD2. The sample taken for sequencing was peripheral blood. CDR3 amino acids: CSVEDQGLAGGSYNEQFF. The CDR3 DNA reads TGCAGCGTTGAAGATCAGGGACTAGCGGGAGGATCCTACAATGAGCAGTTCTTC.